This T cell receptor (beta chain) was sequenced during a study of early T cells in non-severe SARS-CoV-2 infection. Notes on the study in general: The matching step, a VDJdb search, favored anti-spike CD8 responses and missed private and CD4 specificities.

This clonotype has only a few counts. No antigen is known for it. The germline gene is not matched at one end of the junction; a read error may be the cause. TCRdb recomputed calls from the 5' RACE reads with MiXCR, one row per CDR3 protein. The repertoire includes fewer than 60,000 distinct CDR3 sequences, about 9.3% of them detected once, and more than 13% sits in the top ten. Germline V gene lookup returns CDR1 SGHTA and CDR2 FQGTGA. CDR3 length: 13 residues. The TCR was taken from an adult who was a healthcare worker with PCR-confirmed SARS-CoV-2 infection or an uninfected control (not recorded which). Sequencing input: whole blood. The V call is TRBV7-3, the J call TRBJ1-1; perhaps TRBD1 as D (5 bases). As DNA, the CDR3 is TGTACCAGCAGCACTTCACAGGTGGATGAAGCTTTCTTT. It is translated as CTSSTSQVDEAFF.